The subject of this entry is one T cell receptor (beta chain). This sample stems from a study of blood T cell repertoires in COVID-19. Study at large: Sites in the United States, Italy and Spain provided acute and convalescent COVID-19 samples.

Original data processing: Estimation of nucleated cell counts was performed using reference gene primer amplification. TCRdb's table, derived via immunoSEQ multiplex PCR, lists solely in-frame clones and lacks some. That table is the source of V, J and clone size, and D and trimming were worked out from the DNA. The sample yields approximately 300,000 clones, about 92% seen once. All enrollees were about 18 to 95 years old and from under 25 US areas. Cohort 3 donors were reported recovered after two negative PCRs, clearance, or symptom resolution. The sequence came from a woman aged 25 to 39 who had recovered from COVID-19. The specimen sequenced was PBMCs or T cells enriched from blood (not recorded which).

This chain's CDR3 is CASSPGTQNYGYTF. As DNA, the CDR3 is TGTGCCAGCTCACCTGGGACACAGAACTATGGCTACACCTTC. The rearrangement joins TRBV18 to TRBJ1-2, with a tentative D call TRBD1 (6 bases). Germline V lookup: CDR1 KGHSH, CDR2 LQKENI. The CDR3 length is 14 residues. The V and J ends lost 3 bases and 2 bases respectively, with 10 bases between them.